This TCR beta chain is drawn from a study of Graves' ophthalmopathy and Graves' hyperthyroidism listed by TCRdb under 2018. General notes on the study: Peripheral blood was collected at initial diagnosis, prior to any treatment. To tell Graves' ophthalmopathy apart from Graves' hyperthyroidism, and to predict which patients would progress to ophthalmopathy, the study relied on TCR beta repertoire signatures. In total, 135 blood samples were TCR-sequenced: under 45 ophthalmopathy, roughly 80 hyperthyroidism and around 17 hyperthyroidism-to-ophthalmopathy patients. To explore V-J signatures that separate ophthalmopathy from hyperthyroidism, a discovery set of about 96 patients was enrolled, consisting of about 45 with ophthalmopathy and approximately 57 with stable hyperthyroidism. For independent validation, a separate cohort was made up of approximately 19 hyperthyroidism patients plus 17 patients who later progressed from hyperthyroidism to ophthalmopathy. In a handful of hyperthyroidism patients, the T-cell repertoire of thyroid tissue was compared with the T-cell repertoire of blood. Once sampling was done, hyperthyroidism patients were given methimazole at a starting dose of 30 mg daily, while ophthalmopathy patients were given high-dose intravenous methylprednisolone. For training and testing, the 100 patients in the discovery cohort were randomly divided in a 7:3 ratio.

For repertoire sequencing, TCR beta CDR3 regions were amplified from RNA transcripts. HTBI primers and the Qiagen OneStep RT-PCR kit were used in a first-round RT-PCR, which was followed by a second-round multiplex PCR, size selection and purification. The libraries underwent paired-end sequencing with 100 bp reads on an Illumina HiSeq2000. In the paper's pipeline: SOAPnuke was used to process the reads, removing any read that contained adapters or uncalled bases, had a mean Phred below 15, or lacked an exact match to the constant primer or identifier. High-quality paired reads were merged with COPE v1.2.5. Unique nucleotide sequences were defined as clonotypes and aligned to IMGT TRB V, D and J references using MiTCR v1.1. The analysis was limited to V-J combinations with a frequency above 0.0001, which together covered over 99% of the repertoires. A TCR clonal expansion and chaos score per V-J combination was defined as the ratio of F50 clonal expansion to chaos observed in the TCRdist matrix. Welch's t-statistics and random forest were used to narrow the features down to roughly twelve V-J combinations, which were then fed into a naive Bayes classifier. The similarity between thyroid and blood repertoires was quantified using the Morisita-Horn index. TCRdb reworked the public reads: Q25 trimming with fastp, MiXCR clone assembly, productive beta chains retained. Identical CDR3 protein sequences are pooled into one entry, listed with their most common genes and DNA. The authors' filters were not applied to this entry. For this sample the table gives about 150,000 distinct CDR3 sequences, of which 30% to 45% were detected only once. Approximately 5.5% of the sample rests with the top ten.

This clonotype was counted many times. What this receptor recognizes is not known. It has no much larger one-base neighbor in the sample; base qualities were not kept. The full study reports these points: Most expanded thyroid clonotypes with a frequency above 0.001 also appeared in blood, which suggests that blood repertoires may reflect the immune response in the thyroid. In cross-validation, the 13-signature model distinguished ophthalmopathy from stable hyperthyroidism with nearly 90% sensitivity and 81% to 83% specificity, and in the test set the corresponding values were roughly 80% and 75%. No statistical method was used to set the sample size in advance, and the investigators knew which group each participant was assigned to. In validation, the model predicted ophthalmopathy progression with less than 71% sensitivity and 72% to 80% specificity; 12 predicted patients were CT-confirmed with GO in a median of approximately 6.5 months.

Patients with ophthalmopathy had moderately to severely active disease, with a Clinical Activity Score of 3 or more, a NOSPECS grade of 4 or more, and a disease duration of less than 3 months. Patients with other autoimmune diseases, uncontrolled infections, pregnancy or lactation were excluded. Diagnosis relied on clinical symptoms, serum thyroxine, TRAb, thyroid ultrasound and orbital computed tomography. PBMCs were isolated from 10 ml of fresh peripheral blood by Ficoll-Paque density gradient centrifugation. Total RNA was extracted using Trizol reagent, and RNA quality was checked on an Agilent 2100 Bioanalyzer. Sequenced: peripheral blood. This receptor was obtained from a woman in her thirties or forties with Graves' ophthalmopathy. Donor details come from another sample of the same person, matched by shared clones.

CDR3 protein: CASSSLQGAYTEAFF. The sequence in DNA is TGTGCCAGCAGTTCCTTACAGGGAGCGTACACTGAAGCTTTCTTT. The chain is encoded by TRBV6-2 or TRBV6-3 joined to TRBJ1-1; possibly the D gene is TRBD1, per 6 matching bases. A distance of 15 bases separates the germline ends of V and J, which lose 4 bases and 3 bases respectively. As encoded in the germline V gene, CDR1 is MNHEY while CDR2 is SVGEGT. The CDR3 goes from the cysteine to the phenylalanine over 15 residues. Only CDR3 DNA remains: 45 bases, in frame from the first base.